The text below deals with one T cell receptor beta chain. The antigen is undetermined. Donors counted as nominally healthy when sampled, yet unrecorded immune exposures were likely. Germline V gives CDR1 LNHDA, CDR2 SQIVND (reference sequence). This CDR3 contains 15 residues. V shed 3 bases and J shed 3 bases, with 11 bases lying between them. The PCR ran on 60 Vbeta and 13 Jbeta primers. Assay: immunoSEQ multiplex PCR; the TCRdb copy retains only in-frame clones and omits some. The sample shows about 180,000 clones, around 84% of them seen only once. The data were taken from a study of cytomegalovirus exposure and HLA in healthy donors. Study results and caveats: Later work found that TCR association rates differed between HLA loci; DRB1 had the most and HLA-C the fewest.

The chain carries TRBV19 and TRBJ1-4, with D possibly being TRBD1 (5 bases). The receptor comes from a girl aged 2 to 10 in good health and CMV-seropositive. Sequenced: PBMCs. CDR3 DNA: TGTGCCAGTAGTATCGACAGCTCCGCTAATGAAAAACTGTTTTTT. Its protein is CASSIDSSANEKLFF.